These 8 T cell receptor beta chains share one sample of origin, sequenced in a study of blood T cell repertoires in COVID-19. Profiled with immunoSEQ multiplex PCR; TCRdb holds only in-frame clones, not every one. The sample lists around 300,000 clones; around 90% were seen once. The specimen was PBMCs or T cells enriched from blood (not recorded which). The source of these receptors is a woman aged 40 to 50 who had recovered from COVID-19.

V usage is TRBV7-2 and J usage is TRBJ2-7; TRBD1 might be the D (6 bases). The V gene lost 4 bases and the J gene lost 3 bases, with 7 bases spanning the gap. Germline CDR1 SGHTA, CDR2 FQGNSA. CDR3 length equals 12 residues. The CDR3 sequence is CASSWGLYEQYF. The CDR3 nucleotides are TGTGCCAGCAGCTGGGGGCTCTACGAGCAGTACTTC.

This sequence joins TRBV18 and TRBJ2-7; perhaps TRBD1 as D (6 bases). Germline CDR1 is KGHSH and CDR2 is LQKENI. Trimming took off 1 base at V and 4 bases at J, with 20 bases between the two ends. The CDR3 is 17 residues long. The CDR3 nucleotides read TGTGCCAGCTCACCACTTAATATGCCGGGACATCCATACGAGCAGTACTTC. Its protein is CASSPLNMPGHPYEQYF.

This sequence joins TRBV5-5 and TRBJ2-5; weak D call: TRBD1 (5 bases). There are 14 residues in the CDR3. Germline CDR1 is SGHKS and CDR2 is YYEKEE (reference sequence). V lost 0 bases to trimming and J lost 5 bases, with 11 bases between them. CDR3 DNA sequence: TGTGCCAGCAGCTTGGCGGCAGGGTGGGAGACCCAGTACTTC. Protein product: CASSLAAGWETQYF. The full variable domain, rest sourced from reference TRBV5-5 and TRBJ2-5, is DAGVTQSPTHLIKTRGQQVTLRCSPISGHKSVSWYQQVLGQGPQFIFQYYEKEERGRGNFPDRFSARQFPNYSSELNVNALLLGDSALYLCASSLAAGWETQYFGPGTRLLVL.

The J gene is TRBJ1-2, the V gene TRBV18, with D possibly TRBD1 on 5 matching bases. The germline V and J ends were trimmed by 4 bases and 6 bases, with 18 bases remaining between them. Germline V gene data show CDR1 as KGHSH and CDR2 as LQKENI. The CDR3 loop spans 15 amino acids. The CDR3 nucleotides read TGTGCCAGCTCACTCCTACAGGATTGGAGAGATGGCTACACCTTC. Its protein product is CASSLLQDWRDGYTF.

The chain joins TRBV7-2 to TRBJ2-7, with a possible D match to TRBD1 (6 bases). This CDR3 comprises 13 residues. Germline lookup yields CDR1 SGHTA and CDR2 FQGNSA. V lost 5 bases, J lost 5 bases, and 13 bases lay in between. For the CDR3, the DNA is TGTGCCAGCAGCACCCACAGGGTCGACGAGCAGTACTTC. Its translation is CASSTHRVDEQYF.

V and J are TRBV27 and TRBJ1-1; D is uncertain. Germline V gives CDR1 MNHEY, CDR2 SMNVEV (reference sequence). The CDR3 contains 14 residues. Trimming took off 2 bases at V and 0 bases at J, with 7 bases between the two ends. CDR3 loop: CASSLRNLNTEAFF. In DNA form, the CDR3 reads TGTGCCAGCAGTTTACGAAACTTGAACACTGAAGCTTTCTTT.

The V gene is TRBV5-4, the J gene TRBJ1-2, with 9 bases aligning to TRBD1. The V gene end was trimmed by 4 bases and the J gene end by 12 bases; junction bases not matched to a gene: 7. The CDR3 is 12 residues long. Germline values: CDR1 SGHNT, CDR2 YYREEE (reference sequence). The CDR3 here is CASSPGTGTDTF. CDR3 sequence (DNA): TGTGCCAGCAGCCCCGGGACAGGGACGGACACCTTC.

The chain uses TRBV5-4 and TRBJ1-2; the D gene is possibly TRBD1 (6 bases). The CDR3 totals 13 residues. The germline V gene has CDR1 SGHNT and CDR2 YYREEE (reference sequence). Trimming cost V 0 bases and J 8 bases, with 11 bases left between them. CDR3 nucleotide sequence: TGTGCCAGCAGCTTGGACAGGGATCGAGGCTACACCTTC. Amino acid sequence: CASSLDRDRGYTF.